There are a few counts of the clone carrying this T cell receptor (beta chain). Its antigen is not known. TCRdb re-called the 5' RACE reads with MiXCR, one entry per CDR3 protein. The table records roughly 540,000 distinct CDR3 sequences, around 20% of them present only once. The data are from a study of identical twins. V lost 1 base to trimming and J lost 1 base, with 8 bases between them. This CDR3 is built from 14 residues. Germline CDR1 SGHRS, CDR2 YFSETQ. Study findings and constraints: Invariant MAIT and iNKT cells may have partly biased zero-insertion analyses. Cord blood beta clonotypes present at high abundance carried fewer insertions; no such pattern appeared in memory repertoires.

These data were likewise used in another study, on T cells expressing NK-cell markers. That source notes: The study found dominant NKG2C+ clonotypes at about 1.0-8% of CD8+ T cells in several donors. There were a handful of donors in whom these clonotypes also led the CD3+CD56-NKG2C+ fraction.

Sequencing used CD4+ T cells sorted from blood. The chain combines TRBV5-1 with TRBJ1-1; D might be TRBD1 (5 bases). The receptor was derived from a young woman in good health. The CDR3 loop reads CASSLYGGNTEAFF. The CDR3 region has the DNA TGCGCCAGCAGCTTGTACGGGGGGAACACTGAAGCTTTCTTT.